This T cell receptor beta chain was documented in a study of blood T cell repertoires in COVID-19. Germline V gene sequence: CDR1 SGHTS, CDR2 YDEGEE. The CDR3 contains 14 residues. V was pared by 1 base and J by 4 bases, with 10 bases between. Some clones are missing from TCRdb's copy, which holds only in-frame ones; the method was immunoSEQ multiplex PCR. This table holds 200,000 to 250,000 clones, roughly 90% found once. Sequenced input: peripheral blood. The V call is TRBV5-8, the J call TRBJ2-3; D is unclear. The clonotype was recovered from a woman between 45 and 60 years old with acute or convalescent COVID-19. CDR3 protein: CASSLLSSADTQYF. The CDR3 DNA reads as TGTGCCAGCAGCTTGTTGAGTTCTGCAGATACGCAGTATTTT. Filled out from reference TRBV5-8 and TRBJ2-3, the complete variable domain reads EAGVTQSPTHLIKTRGQQATLRCSPISGHTSVYWYQQALGLGLQFLLWYDEGEERNRGNFPPRFSGRQFPNYSSELNVNALELEDSALYLCASSLLSSADTQYFGPGTRLTVL.